The 26 T cell receptor beta chains below were found in one sample sequenced in a study of T cells in Graves' hyperthyroidism and ophthalmopathy (dated by TCRdb to the late 2010s). Receptor amplification or capture employed multiplex PCR. Instrument used: Illumina HiSeq 2000. Amplification of TCR beta CDR3 regions was carried out from RNA transcripts. The first round of RT-PCR for the TCR CDR3 was performed with the HTBI primer set and the Qiagen OneStep RT-PCR kit. The public reads were reprocessed in TCRdb via fastp at Q25 and MiXCR, keeping in-frame beta chains. Every CDR3 protein is listed once, alongside the most common genes and DNA of its rows. This sample lists a few hundred thousand distinct CDR3 sequences; about 17% were detected once. The ten largest clones take up roughly 44% of the sample. Sequencing used blood. The receptors here all came from a man aged 40-49 years with Graves' hyperthyroidism.

The chain combines TRBV11-3 with TRBJ2-3, with 8 bases identical to TRBD2. CDR1 is SGHNT and CDR2 is YENEEA in the germline V gene. There are 16 residues in the CDR3. After removal of 4 bases from V and 3 bases from J, the junction contained 9 bases not matched to a gene. The CDR3 sequence is CASSWVLGGGTDTQYF. CDR3 coding DNA: TGTGCCAGCAGCTGGGTTCTTGGCGGGGGGACAGATACGCAGTATTTT.

This clonotype showed up many times. The gene calls are TRBV20-1 and TRBJ1-6; D possibly corresponds to TRBD1 (6 bases). The germline V gene encodes CDR1 DFQATT and CDR2 SNEGSKA (reference sequence). There are 14 residues in the CDR3. V lost 6 bases, J lost 10 bases, and 19 bases lay in between. CDR3: CSASQGLGGSPLHF. DNA for the CDR3: TGCAGTGCCTCACAGGGCCTGGGTGGATCACCCCTCCACTTT.

This clonotype occurred many times. The chain uses TRBV6-2 or TRBV6-3 and TRBJ2-7, with a weak D call TRBD2 (7 bases). V lost 6 bases and J 0 bases, leaving 21 bases between the germline ends. Germline CDR1 is MNHEY and CDR2 is SVGEGT. This CDR3 is built from 17 residues. This chain's CDR3 is CASRPSGAGAPSYEQYF. The CDR3 nucleotides read TGTGCCAGCAGACCCAGCGGGGCGGGGGCTCCCTCCTACGAGCAGTACTTC.

The chain links TRBV12-3 or TRBV12-4 to TRBJ2-7; either TRBD1 or TRBD2 may fit D (5 bases each). The CDR3 is 10 amino acids. V dropped 10 bases and J dropped 6 bases, with 10 bases sitting between them. This CDR3 is CATTRGEQYF. The CDR3 nucleotides are TGTGCCACCACTAGGGGCGAGCAGTACTTC.

The chain employs TRBV27 and TRBJ2-1, with D uncertain. This CDR3 comprises 13 residues. Germline CDR1 reads MNHEY; CDR2 reads SMNVEV (reference sequence). With 4 bases removed from V and 10 bases from J, the gap between germline ends came to 14 bases. The CDR3 DNA follows: TGTGCCAGCAGTTCCCCCCCCCCTAGGGAGCAGTTCTTC. This sequence encodes CASSSPPPREQFF.

With regard to this clonotype: A read error is possible here, since a much larger clone lies one base away. The genes are TRBV7-9 and TRBJ1-5, with D hard to call. The CDR3 length is 14 residues. Germline-derived CDR1 and CDR2 are SEHNR and FQNEAQ (reference sequence). The CDR3 DNA sequence: TGTGCCAGCCCGACACAGAATAGCAATCGGCCCCAGCATTTT. It encodes CASPTQNSNRPQHF.

This clonotype appeared many times. The J gene is TRBJ2-2, the V gene TRBV7-2; possible D gene TRBD1, 6 bases. Trimming took 1 base from V and 7 from J, leaving 10 bases between them. This CDR3 is 14 amino acids long. CDR1 is SGHTA and CDR2 is FQGNSA in the germline V gene. This CDR3 reads CASSLETGHGELFF. The CDR3 nucleotides read TGTGCCAGCAGCTTAGAGACAGGCCACGGGGAGCTGTTTTTT.

This clonotype has a count of ten or more. The chain employs TRBV28 and TRBJ1-4; TRBD1 agrees at 7 bases. The CDR3 extends over 15 amino acids. Germline CDR1 is MDHEN and CDR2 is SYDVKM. Germline trimming cut 5 bases from V and 5 bases from J; bases unmatched to any gene: 8. The CDR3 here is CASSTGTVPNEKLFF. CDR3 nucleotides: TGTGCCAGCAGTACCGGGACAGTCCCCAATGAAAAACTGTTTTTT. Together with reference TRBV28 and TRBJ1-4, the CDR3 gives the full variable domain: DVKVTQSSRYLVKRTGEKVFLECVQDMDHENMFWYRQDPGLGLRLIYFSYDVKMKEKGDIPEGYSVSREKKERFSLILESASTNQTSMYLCASSTGTVPNEKLFFGSGTQLSVL.

This clonotype was seen many times. The V call is TRBV18, the J call TRBJ2-3, with a tentative D call TRBD1 (5 bases). The V end lost 0 bases, the J end lost 1 base, and 8 bases lay between the germline ends. CDR1 and CDR2 from the germline V gene are KGHSH and LQKENI. The CDR3 is 15 residues long. The CDR3 region has the DNA TGTGCCAGCTCACCACCGGGCAGGGGCACAGATACGCAGTATTTT. Protein sequence: CASSPPGRGTDTQYF.

This clonotype was counted ten times or more. This chain uses TRBV14 with TRBJ1-1, with D tentatively TRBD1 (6 bases). The germline V gene has CDR1 SGHDN and CDR2 FVKESK. Deletions cut 5 bases from V and 5 bases from J, with 12 bases between. CDR3 length equals 13 residues. Here the CDR3 DNA reads TGTGCCAGCAGCACACAGGGAGGTACTGAAGCTTTCTTT. Translation gives CASSTQGGTEAFF.

Many counts were recorded for this clonotype. This chain uses TRBV7-2 with TRBJ2-3; 9 nucleotides agree with TRBD1. V trimming: 5 bases; J trimming: 2 bases; junction bases outside the gene matches: 2. The CDR3 contains 14 residues. The V gene's germline CDR1 is SGHTA and CDR2 FQGNSA. The CDR3 spells CASSRDRDTDTQYF. The CDR3 DNA follows: TGTGCCAGCAGCCGGGACAGGGACACAGATACGCAGTATTTT.

The V call is TRBV7-8, the J call TRBJ1-1; D gene unclear. The germline CDR1 and CDR2 sequences are SGHVS and FQNEAQ. The CDR3 runs 12 residues. The V and J ends lost 5 bases and 6 bases respectively, with 10 bases between them. The CDR3 nucleotides are TGTGCCAGCAGCCAGGTTAGGGCTGAAGCTTTCTTT. Residues: CASSQVRAEAFF.

This clonotype was counted between two and nine times. The J gene is TRBJ2-2, the V gene TRBV28; D remains ambiguous. V was cut by 5 bases and J by 8 bases, with 9 bases left in between. In germline, CDR1 is MDHEN, CDR2 SYDVKM. The CDR3 covers 12 residues. DNA of the CDR3: TGTGCCAGCAGTGACTCTTGGGGGGAGCTGTTTTTT. This encodes CASSDSWGELFF.

The chain joins TRBV20-1 to TRBJ2-7; TRBD1 might be the D (6 bases). CDR3 size: 14 residues. The germline V gene encodes CDR1 DFQATT and CDR2 SNEGSKA (reference sequence). With 1 base removed from V and 3 bases from J, the gap between germline ends came to 13 bases. This CDR3 reads CSARVSGQSYEQYF. As DNA, the CDR3 is TGCAGTGCTAGAGTTAGTGGACAGAGCTACGAGCAGTACTTC.

The chain recombines TRBV7-2 with TRBJ2-3; the match to TRBD2 covers 7 bases. This CDR3 region has 15 residues. Germline V gene data show CDR1 as SGHTA and CDR2 as FQGNSA. J lost 0 bases, V lost 7 bases, and 7 bases had no gene match. The CDR3, as DNA: TGTGCCAGCACCTCACGGGGGGAGAGCACAGATACGCAGTATTTT. Encoded protein: CASTSRGESTDTQYF.

The CDR3, as DNA: TGTGCCAGCAGCAAGCCCCTTGGAAACACCATATATTTT. This codes for CASSKPLGNTIYF. The chain joins TRBV9 to TRBJ1-3; D remains ambiguous. Germline V CDR1 and CDR2: SGDLS, YYNGEE. The germline V and J ends were trimmed by 4 bases and 3 bases, with 8 bases remaining between them. CDR3 length: 13 residues.

This clonotype has ten or more counts. The chain has TRBV18 and TRBJ2-1; D is ambiguous. The V gene lost 4 bases and the J gene lost 6 bases, with 10 bases spanning the gap. This CDR3 is built from 13 residues. Per germline, CDR1 KGHSH and CDR2 LQKENI. CDR3 DNA: TGTGCCAGCTCACAAAACAGCCTCAATGAGCAGTTCTTC. It is translated as CASSQNSLNEQFF.

The gene calls are TRBV4-3 and TRBJ1-6; perhaps TRBD1 as D (5 bases). The V end lost 2 bases, the J end lost 4 bases, and 15 bases lay between the germline ends. Germline loops: CDR1 LGHNA, CDR2 YSLEER. CDR3 size: 17 residues. The CDR3 coding sequence is TGCGCCAGCAGCCAATCCCCGAAAGGGGAGTATAATTCACCCCTCCACTTT. Encoded protein: CASSQSPKGEYNSPLHF.

This chain links TRBV19 with TRBJ2-5, with TRBD2 matching 11 bases. The CDR3 is 16 residues long. Germline CDR1 LNHDA, CDR2 SQIVND (reference sequence). After removal of 3 bases from V and 1 base from J, the junction contained 4 bases not matched to a gene. The CDR3 loop reads CASSIGTSGFQETQYF. Written as DNA, the CDR3 is TGTGCCAGTAGTATCGGGACTAGCGGATTCCAAGAGACCCAGTACTTC. Full variable domain (remainder filled in from reference TRBV19 and TRBJ2-5): DGGITQSPKYLFRKEGQNVTLSCEQNLNHDAMYWYRQDPGQGLRLIYYSQIVNDFQKGDIAEGYSVSREKKESFPLTVTSAQKNPTAFYLCASSIGTSGFQETQYFGPGTRLLVL.

This clonotype was observed a few times. The chain employs TRBV5-1 and TRBJ1-6; 8 nucleotides align to TRBD1. Germline assignment: CDR1 SGHRS and CDR2 YFSETQ. V gave up 0 bases and J gave up 7 bases; unmatched junction bases: 6. CDR3 length equals 16 residues. The CDR3 DNA is TGCGCCAGCAGCTTGGGTACAGGGGGTTCCAATTCACCCCTCCACTTT. It translates to CASSLGTGGSNSPLHF.

In its sample, this clonotype was seen many times. This chain uses TRBV7-3 with TRBJ2-3; 13 positions agree with TRBD2. Trimming at V came to 4 bases and at J to 4 bases, leaving 8 bases not matched to a gene. Germline-derived CDR1 and CDR2 are SGHTA and FQGTGA. CDR3 length equals 17 residues. The CDR3 DNA reads as TGTGCCAGCAGCTCCGCACCACTAGCGGGGGGGTCAGATACGCAGTATTTT. Residues: CASSSAPLAGGSDTQYF. Full variable domain (remainder filled in from reference TRBV7-3 and TRBJ2-3): GAGVSQTPSNKVTEKGKYVELRCDPISGHTALYWYRQSLGQGPEFLIYFQGTGAADDSGLPNDRFFAVRPEGSVSTLKIQRTERGDSAVYLCASSSAPLAGGSDTQYFGPGTRLTVL.

In this sample, this clonotype turned up once. This rearrangement joins TRBV3-1 to TRBJ1-6; maybe TRBD1 (5 bases). The CDR3 contains 14 residues. Between the trimmed V and J ends, which lost 3 bases and 9 bases, there was a span of 12 bases. The germline V gene has CDR1 LGHDT and CDR2 YNNKEL (reference sequence). The CDR3 spells CASSQEQGGSPLHF. The DNA of the CDR3 is TGTGCCAGCAGCCAGGAGCAGGGAGGTTCACCCCTCCACTTT.

This clonotype was recorded many times. The chain uses TRBV18 and TRBJ2-5; TRBD1 or TRBD2 may be the D gene (5 bases each). V was shortened by 0 bases and J by 5 bases, with 13 bases between the two germline ends. This CDR3 has 15 amino acids. The germline CDR1 and CDR2 sequences are KGHSH and LQKENI. DNA of the CDR3: TGTGCCAGCTCACCACCGGCAGGGAGCGGTGAGACCCAGTACTTC. Protein: CASSPPAGSGETQYF.

This chain connects TRBV10-3 to TRBJ1-2, with 7 bases matching TRBD1. This CDR3 region has 13 residues. Germline loops: CDR1 ENHRY, CDR2 SYGVKD. V was clipped by 6 bases and J by 8 bases; unmatched bases: 9. The CDR3 DNA sequence: TGTGCCATCAGCGTTGGGACAGAACGCGGCTACACCTTC. Translating it yields CAISVGTERGYTF.

This clonotype occurred many times. The genes are TRBV20-1 and TRBJ1-4, with D possibly being TRBD1 (5 bases). Germline loops: CDR1 DFQATT, CDR2 SNEGSKA (reference sequence). V was cut by 5 bases and J by 7 bases, with 14 bases left in between. This CDR3 region has 13 residues. The CDR3 coding sequence is TGCAGTGCTTGGGACGGGGTTGGTGAAAAACTGTTTTTT. It specifies CSAWDGVGEKLFF.

The rearrangement joins TRBV2 to TRBJ2-3; 11 bases are a match to TRBD2. The CDR3 is 15 residues long. Germline V gene sequence: CDR1 SNHLY, CDR2 FYNNEI. V shed 8 bases, J shed 5 bases, and the junction held 9 bases outside the gene matches. CDR3: CASWRVAGGQDTQYF. In DNA, the CDR3 is TGTGCCAGCTGGAGGGTAGCGGGGGGGCAAGATACGCAGTATTTT.